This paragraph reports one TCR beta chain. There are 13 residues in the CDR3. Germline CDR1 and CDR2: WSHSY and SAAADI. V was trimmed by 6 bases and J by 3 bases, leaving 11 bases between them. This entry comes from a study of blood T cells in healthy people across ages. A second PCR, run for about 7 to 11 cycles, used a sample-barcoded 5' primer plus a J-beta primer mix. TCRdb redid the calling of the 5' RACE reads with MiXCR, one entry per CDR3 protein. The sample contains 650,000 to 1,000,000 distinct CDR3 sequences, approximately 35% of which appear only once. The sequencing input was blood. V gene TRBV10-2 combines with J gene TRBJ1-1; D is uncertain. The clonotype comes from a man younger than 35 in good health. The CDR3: CASRVVSDTEAFF. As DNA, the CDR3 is TGCGCCAGCAGAGTCGTTAGTGACACTGAAGCTTTCTTT.